The T cell receptor beta chain described here comes from a study of neoadjuvant anti-PD-1 for oral cavity cancer. In regard to this clone: Its antigen remains unknown.

Study-wide findings and caveats: Higher pretreatment blood Treg/Th17 ratios correlated with higher pretreatment blood and lower post-treatment tumor TCRbeta clonality.

Germline V gives CDR1 KGHSH, CDR2 LQKENI. This CDR3 is 13 amino acids long. V lost 6 bases, J lost 5 bases, and 14 bases lay in between. The protocol was immunoSEQ multiplex PCR, while the TCRdb copy is restricted to in-frame clones and leaves out a portion. This table holds about 37,000 clones, 35% to 40% found once. Time point indicated: after neoadjuvant nivolumab, at surgical resection. The receptor was isolated from a person aged 35 to 85 with oral cavity squamous cell carcinoma. This chain uses TRBV18 with TRBJ2-7; tentatively, D is TRBD2 (6 bases). The starting material was tumor tissue, obtained after nivolumab (anti-PD-1) treatment. This chain's CDR3 is CASSQTSTDEQYF. The CDR3 coding sequence is TGTGCCAGCTCCCAGACTAGTACGGACGAGCAGTACTTC.